This T cell receptor beta chain appears in the sequencing data of a study of identical twins. Germline values: CDR1 SGHRS, CDR2 YFSETQ. V lost 0 bases, J lost 3 bases, and 12 bases lay in between. This CDR3 contains 15 residues. Template switching added a universal primer site, and cDNA bore unique molecular identifiers. TCRdb processed the 5' RACE reads anew with MiXCR; each CDR3 protein has one entry. The sample holds more than 1.5 million distinct CDR3 sequences, under 35% seen once. Each donor (without exception) was a healthy Caucasian. On this clonotype itself: Its antigen is still unknown.

Overall study findings and caveats: The conclusions drew on cross-sectional statistical analysis instead of tracking the same donors.

The rearrangement joins TRBV5-1 to TRBJ1-1; D call uncertain. The sequence derives from a newborn girl in good health. The sequenced sample consisted of cord blood. CDR3 region: CASSLVKYEDTEAFF. CDR3 nucleotide sequence: TGCGCCAGCAGCTTGGTTAAATATGAGGACACTGAAGCTTTCTTT.